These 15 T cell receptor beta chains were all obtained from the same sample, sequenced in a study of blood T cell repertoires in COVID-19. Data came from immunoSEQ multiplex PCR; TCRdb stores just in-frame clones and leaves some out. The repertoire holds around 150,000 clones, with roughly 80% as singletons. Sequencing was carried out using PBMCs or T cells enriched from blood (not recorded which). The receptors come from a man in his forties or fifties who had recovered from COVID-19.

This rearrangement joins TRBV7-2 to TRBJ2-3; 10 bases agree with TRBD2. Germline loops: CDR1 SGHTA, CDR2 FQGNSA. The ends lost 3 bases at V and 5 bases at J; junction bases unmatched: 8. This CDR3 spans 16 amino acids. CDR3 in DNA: TGTGCCAGCAGCTTTTTAGCTAGCGGGGGTGGAGATACGCAGTATTTT. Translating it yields CASSFLASGGGDTQYF.

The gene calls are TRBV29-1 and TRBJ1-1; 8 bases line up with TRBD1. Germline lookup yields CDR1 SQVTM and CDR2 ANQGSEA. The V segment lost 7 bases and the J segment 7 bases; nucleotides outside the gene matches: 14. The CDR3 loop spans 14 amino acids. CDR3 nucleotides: TGCAGCGGTACTAGCAGGGGGCCTAATGGTGAAGCTTTCTTT. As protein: CSGTSRGPNGEAFF.

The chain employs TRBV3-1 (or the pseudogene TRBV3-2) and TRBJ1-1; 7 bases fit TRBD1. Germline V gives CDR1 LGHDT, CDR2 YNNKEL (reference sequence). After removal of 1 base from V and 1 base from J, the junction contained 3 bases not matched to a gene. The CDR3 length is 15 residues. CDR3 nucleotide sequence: TGTGCCAGCAGCCAAGGGACAGGTAGGAACACTGAAGCTTTCTTT. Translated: CASSQGTGRNTEAFF.

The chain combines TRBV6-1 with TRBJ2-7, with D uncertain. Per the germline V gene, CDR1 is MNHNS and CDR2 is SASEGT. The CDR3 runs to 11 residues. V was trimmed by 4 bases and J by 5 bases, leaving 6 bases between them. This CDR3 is CASSAGNEQYF. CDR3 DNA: TGTGCCAGCAGTGCAGGAAACGAGCAGTACTTC.

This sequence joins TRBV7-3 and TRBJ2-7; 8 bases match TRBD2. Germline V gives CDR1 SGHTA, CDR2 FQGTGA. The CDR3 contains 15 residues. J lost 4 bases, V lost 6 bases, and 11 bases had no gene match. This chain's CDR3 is CASSSGAGVSYEQYF. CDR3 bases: TGTGCCAGCAGTTCCGGAGCGGGGGTCTCTTACGAGCAGTACTTC.

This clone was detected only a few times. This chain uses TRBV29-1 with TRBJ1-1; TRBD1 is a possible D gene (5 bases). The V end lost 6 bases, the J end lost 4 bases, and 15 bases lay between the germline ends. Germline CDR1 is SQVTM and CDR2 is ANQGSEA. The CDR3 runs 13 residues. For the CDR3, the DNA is TGCAGCGTCCAGGAAGGCAGGGTCACTGAAGCTTTCTTT. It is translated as CSVQEGRVTEAFF.

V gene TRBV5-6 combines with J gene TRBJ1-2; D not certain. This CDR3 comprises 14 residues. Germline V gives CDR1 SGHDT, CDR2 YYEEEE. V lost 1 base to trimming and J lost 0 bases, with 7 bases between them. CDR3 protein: CASSLSRSNYGYTF. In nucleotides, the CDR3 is TGTGCCAGCAGCTTGAGCAGGTCTAACTATGGCTACACCTTC.

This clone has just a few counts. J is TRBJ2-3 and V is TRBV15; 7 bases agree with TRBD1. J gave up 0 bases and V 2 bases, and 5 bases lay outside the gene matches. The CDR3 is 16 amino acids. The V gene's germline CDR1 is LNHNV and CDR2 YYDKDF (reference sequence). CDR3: CATSRPEGASTDTQYF. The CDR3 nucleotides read TGTGCCACCAGCAGACCTGAGGGGGCGAGCACAGATACGCAGTATTTT.

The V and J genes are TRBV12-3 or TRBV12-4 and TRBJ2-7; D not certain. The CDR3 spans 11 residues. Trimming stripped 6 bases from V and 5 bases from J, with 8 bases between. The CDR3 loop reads CASSPRNEQYF. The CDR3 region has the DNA TGTGCCAGCAGCCCCAGAAACGAGCAGTACTTC.

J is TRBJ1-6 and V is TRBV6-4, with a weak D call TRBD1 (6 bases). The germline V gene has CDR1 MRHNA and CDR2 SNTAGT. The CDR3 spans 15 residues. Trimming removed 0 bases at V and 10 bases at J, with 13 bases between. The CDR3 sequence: CASSDSPAGESPLHF. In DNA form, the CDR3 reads TGTGCCAGCAGTGACTCTCCGGCAGGGGAATCACCCCTCCACTTT.

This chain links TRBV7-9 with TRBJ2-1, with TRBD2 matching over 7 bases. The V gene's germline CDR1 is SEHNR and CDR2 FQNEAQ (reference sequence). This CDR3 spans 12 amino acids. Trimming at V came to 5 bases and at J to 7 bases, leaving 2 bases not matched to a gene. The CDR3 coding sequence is TGTGCCAGCAGCCGGGGGGTGAATGAGCAGTTCTTC. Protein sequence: CASSRGVNEQFF.

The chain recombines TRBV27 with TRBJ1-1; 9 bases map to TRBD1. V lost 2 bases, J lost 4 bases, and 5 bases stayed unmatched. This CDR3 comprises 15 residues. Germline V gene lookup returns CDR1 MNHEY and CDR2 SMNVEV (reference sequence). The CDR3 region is CASSLRDRVRTEAFF. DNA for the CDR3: TGTGCCAGCAGTTTACGGGACAGGGTTCGCACTGAAGCTTTCTTT.

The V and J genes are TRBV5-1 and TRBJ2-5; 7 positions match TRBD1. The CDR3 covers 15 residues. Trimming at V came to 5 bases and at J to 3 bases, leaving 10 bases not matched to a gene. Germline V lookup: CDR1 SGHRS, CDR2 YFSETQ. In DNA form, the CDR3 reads TGCGCCAGCAGGGGGACAGTCGGGATCGAAGAGACCCAGTACTTC. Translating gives CASRGTVGIEETQYF.

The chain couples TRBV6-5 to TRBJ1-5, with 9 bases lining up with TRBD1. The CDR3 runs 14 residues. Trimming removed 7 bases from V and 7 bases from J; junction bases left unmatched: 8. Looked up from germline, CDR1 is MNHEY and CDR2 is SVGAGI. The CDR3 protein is CASKPTGGAQPQHF. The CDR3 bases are TGTGCCAGCAAACCCACAGGGGGCGCGCAGCCCCAGCATTTT.

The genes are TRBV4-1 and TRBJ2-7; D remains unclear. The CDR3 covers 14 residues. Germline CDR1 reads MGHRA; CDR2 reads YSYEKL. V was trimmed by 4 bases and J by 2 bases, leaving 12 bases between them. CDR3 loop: CASSPPAVPYEQYF. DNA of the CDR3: TGCGCCAGCAGCCCCCCGGCGGTGCCCTACGAGCAGTACTTC.